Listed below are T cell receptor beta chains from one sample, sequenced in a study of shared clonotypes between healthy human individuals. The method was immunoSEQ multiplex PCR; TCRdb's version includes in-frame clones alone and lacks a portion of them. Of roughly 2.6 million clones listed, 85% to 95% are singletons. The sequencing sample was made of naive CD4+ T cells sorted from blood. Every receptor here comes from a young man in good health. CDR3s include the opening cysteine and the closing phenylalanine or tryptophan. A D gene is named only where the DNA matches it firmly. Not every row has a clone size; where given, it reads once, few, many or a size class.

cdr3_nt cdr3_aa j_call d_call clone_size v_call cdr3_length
TGTGCCAGCAGCCAAGATCTCAGGGGCCCGCGGGCCGGGGAGCTGTTTTTT CASSQDLRGPRAGELFF TRBJ2-2 NA NA TRBV4-2 17
TGTGCCAGCAGTCTTGGGGGCACCGATGAAAAACTGTTTTTT CASSLGGTDEKLFF TRBJ1-4 NA once TRBV6-1 14
TGTGCCAGCAGTGCTCTGGAACGGAACACTGAAGCTTTCTTT CASSALERNTEAFF TRBJ1-1 NA once TRBV27 14
TGCGCCAGCAGTGAGATCCCCCCGAACACTGAAGCTTTCTTT CASSEIPPNTEAFF TRBJ1-1 NA once TRBV10-2 14
TGTGCCAGCAGTGTCGGGGTTAGAGCAGGGGATACGCAGTATTTT CASSVGVRAGDTQYF TRBJ2-3 NA NA TRBV2 15
TGCAGCGTCTCTGTGTCTGGGGCCAACGTCCTGACTTTC CSVSVSGANVLTF TRBJ2-6 NA NA TRBV29-1 13
TGTGCCAGCAGCTTGGGTGGTACAGGGGGCGGCGGCTACACCTTC CASSLGGTGGGGYTF TRBJ1-2 TRBD1 NA TRBV5-4 15
TGTGCCAGCAGGACTAGCGGTAGCACGAACGAGCAGTACTTC CASRTSGSTNEQYF TRBJ2-7 TRBD2 NA TRBV6-5 14
TGTGCCAGCAGTTTGGCAGGGGGCCGGGAAAAACTGTTTTTT CASSLAGGREKLFF TRBJ1-4 TRBD1 few TRBV28 14
TGTGCCAGCAGGTCTCCCTACCAAGAGACCCAGTACTTC CASRSPYQETQYF TRBJ2-5 NA NA TRBV2 13
TGTGCCAGCAGTGAAATACTTGGACAGGGGTTACGCGAGCAGTACTTC CASSEILGQGLREQYF TRBJ2-7 TRBD1 once TRBV6-1 16
TGCGCCAGCAGCCCCGATTCCGGGACAGGGTATCTCACCTTC CASSPDSGTGYLTF TRBJ1-2 TRBD1 NA TRBV5-1 14
TGTGCCAGCAGTGCCCCAAGGGGGGGCGCGCGTTTAACCGGGGAGCTGTTTTTT CASSAPRGGARLTGELFF TRBJ2-2 NA NA TRBV25-1 18
TGTGCCAGCAGTGACACCGCGGAAGTTCGAGAGACCCAGTACTTC CASSDTAEVRETQYF TRBJ2-5 NA once TRBV25-1 15
TGTGCCAGCAGCACCGGGACAGGGGTTGAAAAACTGTTTTTT CASSTGTGVEKLFF TRBJ1-4 TRBD1 NA TRBV5-4 14
TGTGCCAGCAGCTTGCATCCCCAGGGGGTCTTCTATGGCTACACCTTC CASSLHPQGVFYGYTF TRBJ1-2 TRBD1 NA TRBV7-8 16
TGTGCCAGCAGCTTGGGGCGGGGCGGGAGAAGGACCGGGGAGCTGTTTTTT CASSLGRGGRRTGELFF TRBJ2-2 TRBD2 NA TRBV5-6 17
TGTGCCAGCACCGAAGAAACGGTCCAAGAGACCCAGTACTTC CASTEETVQETQYF TRBJ2-5 NA NA TRBV6-5 14
TGTGCCAGCAGTTATAAACTCGGGAACACTGAAGCTTTCTTT CASSYKLGNTEAFF TRBJ1-1 NA NA TRBV6-6 14
TGTGCCAGCAGCCCTTTAGCGGGAGCCTACAATGAGCAGTTCTTC CASSPLAGAYNEQFF TRBJ2-1 TRBD2 once TRBV9 15
TGTGCCAGCAGCCCCTGGGGGCTGCGCGTCCCGCAGTATTTT CASSPWGLRVPQYF TRBJ2-3 NA NA TRBV27 14
TGTGCCAGCAGCCCAAATCGGGGGGCGGGAGAGCAGTACTTC CASSPNRGAGEQYF TRBJ2-7 NA once TRBV7-2 14
TGTGCCAGCAGCGTAGGTCAGGGGCCCTCTTGGGGCTACACCTTC CASSVGQGPSWGYTF TRBJ1-2 NA NA TRBV9 15
TGTGCCAGCAGCCCCAAATACAATGAGCAGTTCTTC CASSPKYNEQFF TRBJ2-1 NA NA TRBV7-8 12
TGCGCCAGCAACCAGGGACTAGCGGGACTGGGAAAGACCCAGTACTTC CASNQGLAGLGKTQYF TRBJ2-5 TRBD2 NA TRBV5-1 16
TGTGCCAGCAGCTTCTGGGGAAGGAGCCTCAAACTGTTTTTT CASSFWGRSLKLFF TRBJ1-4 NA NA TRBV5-6 14
TGTGCCAGCAGCTTACGCTCCCTAGGGGGAAATAAAGAGACCCAGTACTTC CASSLRSLGGNKETQYF TRBJ2-5 NA NA TRBV11-2 17
TGTGCCAGCAGCTTAGCGTTTTCGGGAGCCTACGAGCAGTACTTC CASSLAFSGAYEQYF TRBJ2-7 NA NA TRBV7-2 15
TGCGCCAGCAGCCCGGGACAGACCAATCAGCCCCAGCATTTT CASSPGQTNQPQHF TRBJ1-5 TRBD1 NA TRBV5-1 14
TGTGCCAGCAGCTTGCAAAGCTCCTATAATTCACCCCTCCACTTT CASSLQSSYNSPLHF TRBJ1-6 NA few TRBV5-5 15
TGTGCCAGCAGTTACCCTGAGGTGAACACTGAAGCTTTCTTT CASSYPEVNTEAFF TRBJ1-1 NA few TRBV6-6 14
TGTGCCAGCTCAACACAGGGGGCTGTTCCTGAAAAACTGTTTTTT CASSTQGAVPEKLFF TRBJ1-4 TRBD1 NA TRBV18 15
TGTGCCAGCAGCTTAGTAGGGGGGGTAGATACGCAGTATTTT CASSLVGGVDTQYF TRBJ2-3 NA NA TRBV11-2 14
TGCGCCAGCAGCACGACAGGGGGCTCCTATAATTCACCCCTCCACTTT CASSTTGGSYNSPLHF TRBJ1-6 TRBD1 NA TRBV5-1 16
TGTGCCAGCAGTTACTCCGGAGGGTGGCAGCCCCAGCATTTT CASSYSGGWQPQHF TRBJ1-5 NA NA TRBV6-6 14
TGTGCCAGCAGCCCCCGGGGGGAAACTGGAAACACCATATATTTT CASSPRGETGNTIYF TRBJ1-3 NA NA TRBV6-4 15
TGTGCCTGGAGTAGGGCTAGCGGACCCTACGAGCAGTACTTC CAWSRASGPYEQYF TRBJ2-7 TRBD2 NA TRBV30 14
TGTGCCAGCAGTCCCTTCCGCGGGGAGCTCGACGAGCAGTTCTTC CASSPFRGELDEQFF TRBJ2-1 NA NA TRBV2 15
TGTGCCAGCAGTTCCCCCGGACAGGGGAACAATCAGCCCCAGCATTTT CASSSPGQGNNQPQHF TRBJ1-5 TRBD1 NA TRBV28 16